This is a list of T cell receptor beta chains from one sample in a study of blood T cell repertoires in COVID-19. TCRdb's copy holds only in-frame clones and misses some; the assay was immunoSEQ multiplex PCR. The data show 210,000 or so clones, around 80% seen once. The sequenced sample was peripheral blood. Receptors were obtained from a young woman with COVID-19, enrolled during active disease. Both conserved end residues are part of each CDR3. The order of the fields is V gene, CDR3 protein.

>TRBV15
CATSRDRETQYF
>TRBV3-1/TRBV3-2
CASSPQGGSNQPQHF
>TRBV15
CATSTRDGTVNTEAFF
>TRBV2
CASSGDRGKRETQYF
>TRBV5-1
CASKSQHGSTEAFF
>TRBV5-6
CASSPPGQTETQYF
>TRBV18
CASSPPKVHRGLNEKLFF
>TRBV10-3
CATTQGPGYGYTF
>TRBV7-6
CASSLSDQGASGNTIYF
>TRBV27
CASKSGTGIRGYTF
>TRBV9
CASSVQREELFNEQFF
>TRBV20-1
CSASRVTNEKLFF
>TRBV28
CASSLITGATSGNTIYF
>TRBV5-1
CASSLRQGPNTQYF
>TRBV27
CASGETPSSYEQFF
>TRBV19
CASSIDEGSGANVLTF
>TRBV5-1
CASSLAESSTDTQYF
>TRBV30
CAYPSRGKLFF
>TRBV11-1
CASSSRRTATGELFF
>TRBV18
CASSPGTGGFGNTIYF
>TRBV11-2
CASSLPLRQGIRQYF
>TRBV30
CAWSPGLTYEQYF
>TRBV5-6
CASSLGTGGYEQYF
>TRBV5-1
CASSPGTLHTGELFF
>TRBV18
CASSLGTNTGELFF
>TRBV24-1
CATSERQTSTGELFF
>TRBV12-3/TRBV12-4
CASSVDSSPLHF
>TRBV28
CASSLRGGVLAKNIQYF
>TRBV5-1
CASSFSGSRNTGELFF
>TRBV18
CASSRTGIYEQYF
>TRBV20-1
CSASAARGYGYTF
>TRBV7-9
CASRNPGGNYGYTF
>TRBV19
CASSIDGTSSDEQYF
>TRBV29-1
CSVQNGTGSYEQYF
>TRBV18
CASSPFPRTGVANYGYTF
>TRBV4-2
CASSQDIGGASTGELFF
>TRBV2
CASQFTGVSNQPQHF
>TRBV7-2
CASSLGVGGSDTQYF
>TRBV30
CAPLLAGGIYEQYF
>TRBV6-5
CASSPTGTGANVLTF
>TRBV12-5
CASGLVLAGVLNEQFF
>TRBV6-5
CASMPGQGLYEQYF
>TRBV28
CASSPRAREGVREQYF
>TRBV7-2
CASSFVAGGAFNQPQHF
>TRBV4-3
CASSPVGGEVTGYTF
>TRBV10-2
CASNDRTGGNQPQHF
>TRBV7-7
CASSPRTGGSNTEAFF
>TRBV7-9
CASRGQWGNTIYF
>TRBV19
CASSIEGRSNQPQHF
>TRBV7-2
CASSLDPLAWEFF
>TRBV7-9
CASTPGETQYF
>TRBV6-5
CASRRVWGTDTQYF
>TRBV2
CASSEDVAGGTDTQYF
>TRBV19
CASSSRQGARGYTF